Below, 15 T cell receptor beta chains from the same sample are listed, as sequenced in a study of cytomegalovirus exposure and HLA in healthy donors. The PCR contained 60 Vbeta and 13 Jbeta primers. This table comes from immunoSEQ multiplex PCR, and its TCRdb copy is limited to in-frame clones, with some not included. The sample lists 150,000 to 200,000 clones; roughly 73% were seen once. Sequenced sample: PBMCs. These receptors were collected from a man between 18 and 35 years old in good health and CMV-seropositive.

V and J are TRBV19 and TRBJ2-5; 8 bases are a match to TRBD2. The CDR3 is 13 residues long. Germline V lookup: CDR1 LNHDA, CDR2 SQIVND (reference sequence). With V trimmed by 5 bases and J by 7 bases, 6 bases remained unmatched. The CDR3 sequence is CASSPGGIGTQYF. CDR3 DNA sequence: TGTGCCAGTAGTCCGGGGGGGATAGGGACCCAGTACTTC.

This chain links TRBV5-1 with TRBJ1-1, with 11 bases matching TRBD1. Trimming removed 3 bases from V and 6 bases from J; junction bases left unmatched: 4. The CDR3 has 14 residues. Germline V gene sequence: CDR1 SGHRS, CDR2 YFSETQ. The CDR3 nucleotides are TGCGCCAGCAGCTCTAGGACAGGGGGCTCTGAAGCTTTCTTT. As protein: CASSSRTGGSEAFF.

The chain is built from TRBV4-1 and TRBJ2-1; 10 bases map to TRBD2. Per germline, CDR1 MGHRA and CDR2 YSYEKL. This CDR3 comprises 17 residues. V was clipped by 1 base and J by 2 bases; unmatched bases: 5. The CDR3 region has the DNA TGCGCCAGCAGCCAAGGGCTTCTAGCGGGAGCCTACAATGAGCAGTTCTTC. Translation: CASSQGLLAGAYNEQFF.

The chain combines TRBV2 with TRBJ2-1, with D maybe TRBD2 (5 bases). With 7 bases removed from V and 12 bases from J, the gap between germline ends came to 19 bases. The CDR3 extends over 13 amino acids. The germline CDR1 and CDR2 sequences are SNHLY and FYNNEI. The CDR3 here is CASKIEGIGRQFF. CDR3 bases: TGTGCCAGCAAAATAGAGGGTATAGGGAGGCAGTTCTTC.

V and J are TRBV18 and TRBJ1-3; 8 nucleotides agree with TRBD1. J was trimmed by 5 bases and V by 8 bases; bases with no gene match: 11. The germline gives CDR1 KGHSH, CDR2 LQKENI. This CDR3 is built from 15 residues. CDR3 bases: TGTGCCAGCCGGACAGGGCCCGCCATGAGAAACACCATATATTTT. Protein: CASRTGPAMRNTIYF.

CDR3 nucleotide sequence: TGTGCCAGCAGACCGGGACTAGCGGGAACCTACGAGCAGTACTTC. Protein product: CASRPGLAGTYEQYF. The chain has TRBV6-1 and TRBJ2-5, with TRBD2 identical over 13 bases. The DNA end favors TRBJ2-7, so the J call may be wrong. The CDR3 has 15 residues. Per the germline V gene, CDR1 is MNHNS and CDR2 is SASEGT.

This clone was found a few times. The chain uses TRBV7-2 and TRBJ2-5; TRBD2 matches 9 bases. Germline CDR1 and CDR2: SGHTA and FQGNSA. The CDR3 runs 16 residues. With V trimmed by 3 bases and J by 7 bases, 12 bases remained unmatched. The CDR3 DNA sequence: TGTGCCAGCAGCTTGTCGGTTAGCGGGAGTTCCAGGACCCAGTACTTC. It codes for CASSLSVSGSSRTQYF.

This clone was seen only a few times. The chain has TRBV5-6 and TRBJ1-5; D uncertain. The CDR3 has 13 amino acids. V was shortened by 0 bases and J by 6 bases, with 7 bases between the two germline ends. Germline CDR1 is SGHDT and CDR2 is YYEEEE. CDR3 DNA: TGTGCCAGCAGCTTGGCCGGGGTTCAGCCCCAGCATTTT. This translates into CASSLAGVQPQHF.

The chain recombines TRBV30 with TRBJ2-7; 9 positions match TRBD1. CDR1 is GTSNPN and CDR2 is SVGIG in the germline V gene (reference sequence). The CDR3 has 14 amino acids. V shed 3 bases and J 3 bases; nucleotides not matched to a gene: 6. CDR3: CAWRYPGQGYEQYF. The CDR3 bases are TGTGCCTGGAGGTACCCGGGACAGGGCTACGAGCAGTACTTC.

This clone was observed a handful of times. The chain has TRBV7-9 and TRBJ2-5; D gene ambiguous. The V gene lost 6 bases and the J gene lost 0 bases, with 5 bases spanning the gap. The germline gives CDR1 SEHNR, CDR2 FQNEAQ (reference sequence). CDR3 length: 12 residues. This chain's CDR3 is CASSPYQETQYF. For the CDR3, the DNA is TGTGCCAGCAGTCCGTACCAAGAGACCCAGTACTTC. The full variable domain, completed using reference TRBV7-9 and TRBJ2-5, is DTGVSQNPRHKITKRGQNVTFRCDPISEHNRLYWYRQTLGQGPEFLTYFQNEAQLEKSRLLSDRFSAERPKGSFSTLEIQRTEQGDSAMYLCASSPYQETQYFGPGTRLLVL.

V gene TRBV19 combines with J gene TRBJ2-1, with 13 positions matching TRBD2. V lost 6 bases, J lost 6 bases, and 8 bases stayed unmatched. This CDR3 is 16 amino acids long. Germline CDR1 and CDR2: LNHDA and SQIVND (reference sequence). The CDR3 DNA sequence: TGTGCCAGTAGCAATTGGGGGACTAGCGGGGCCAATGAGCAGTTCTTC. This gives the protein CASSNWGTSGANEQFF.

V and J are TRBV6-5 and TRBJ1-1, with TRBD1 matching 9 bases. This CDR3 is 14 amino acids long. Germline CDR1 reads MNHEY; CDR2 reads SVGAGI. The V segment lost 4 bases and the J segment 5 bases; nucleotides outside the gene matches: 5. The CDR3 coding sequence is TGTGCCAGCAGTTCGGGACAGGGTGGGACTGAAGCTTTCTTT. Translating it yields CASSSGQGGTEAFF.

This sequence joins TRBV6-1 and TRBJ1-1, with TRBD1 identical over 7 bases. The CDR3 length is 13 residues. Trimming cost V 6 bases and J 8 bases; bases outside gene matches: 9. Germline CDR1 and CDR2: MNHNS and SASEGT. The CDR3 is CASRWTGFCEAFF. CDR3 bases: TGTGCCAGCAGGTGGACAGGTTTTTGCGAAGCTTTCTTT.

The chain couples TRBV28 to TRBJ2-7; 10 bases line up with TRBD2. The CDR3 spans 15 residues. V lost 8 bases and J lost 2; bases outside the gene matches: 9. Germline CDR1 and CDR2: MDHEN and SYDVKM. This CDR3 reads CASQILAGDTYEQYF. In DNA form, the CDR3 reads TGTGCCAGCCAAATCCTAGCGGGAGACACCTACGAGCAGTACTTC.

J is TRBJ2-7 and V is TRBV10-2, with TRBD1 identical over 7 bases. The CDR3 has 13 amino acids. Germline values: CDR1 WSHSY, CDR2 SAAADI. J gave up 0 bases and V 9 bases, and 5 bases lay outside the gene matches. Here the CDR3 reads CASGQASSYEQYF. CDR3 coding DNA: TGCGCCAGTGGACAGGCCAGCTCCTACGAGCAGTACTTC.